In this sample, the clone carrying this T cell receptor (beta chain) is large (0.1 to 1%). These data come from a study of circulating CD8 cells and anti-PD-1 response in melanoma. TCR libraries were prepared from roughly 15 ng of total RNA with the QIAseq Immune Repertoire TCR panel. TCRdb reanalysed the reads using MiXCR and keeps one entry per CDR3 protein. This repertoire shows about 1,200 distinct CDR3 sequences, approximately 6.5% found once; its top ten account for roughly a sixth. Four subsets defined by PD-1 and/or TIGIT were sorted from live CD3+CD8+TCRalphabeta+ cells. This clonotype originated in a human donor with melanoma. This sample comprised CD8+ T cells from PBMCs, obtained at baseline or after one month of anti-PD-1 therapy (not recorded which).

The CDR3: CASREDTTNEQFF. As DNA, the CDR3 is TGTGCCAGCAGAGAGGACACCACCAATGAGCAGTTCTTC. This rearrangement joins TRBV28 to TRBJ2-1; D is possibly TRBD1 (5 bases). The CDR3 runs to 13 residues. V was clipped by 6 bases and J by 6 bases, with 12 bases between them. Germline V gene data show CDR1 as MDHEN and CDR2 as SYDVKM.